This entry lists 30 T cell receptor beta chains sequenced from one sample in a study of T cells expressing NK-cell markers. No DNA is given; TCRdb re-called the 5' RACE reads and lists each CDR3 protein once. This table holds roughly 390,000 distinct CDR3 sequences. Material for sequencing was blood T cells: a sorted CD56 or NKG2C T cell subset, CD4+ or CD8+ T cells, or bulk PBMC T cells (not recorded which). The receptors originated from a woman between 50 and 59 years old in good health.

V is TRBV5-1 and J is TRBJ2-2. The CDR3 totals 12 residues. CDR1 is SGHRS and CDR2 is YFSETQ in the germline V gene. CDR3 region: CASTTESGELFF.

The genes are TRBV10-3 and TRBJ2-1; TCRdb returns TRBD2, unconfirmable since there is no DNA. This CDR3 is built from 15 residues. Germline CDR1 is ENHRY and CDR2 is SYGVKD. The CDR3 loop is CAISEKAGGRGEQFF.

CDR3 protein: CASSLGDAPNEQFF. The rearrangement uses TRBV7-3 and TRBJ2-1; TCRdb's assignment of TRBD2 cannot be checked, as there is no DNA. CDR1 and CDR2 (germline): SGHTA, FQGTGA. The CDR3 totals 14 residues.

This chain uses TRBV12-3 or TRBV12-4 with TRBJ2-1. This CDR3 contains 14 residues. The CDR3: CASSFRPQYNEQFF.

This chain uses TRBV4-1 with TRBJ2-7; lacking DNA, the TRBD1 call made by TCRdb goes unchecked. The germline CDR1 and CDR2 sequences are MGHRA and YSYEKL. The CDR3 sequence is 16 residues long. CDR3: CASSRLPGQGRWEQYF.

The chain employs TRBV5-1 and TRBJ2-1; the TCRdb D gene call, TRBD1, has no DNA to confirm it. Germline V gene data show CDR1 as SGHRS and CDR2 as YFSETQ. This CDR3 comprises 16 residues. CDR3 residues: CASSLTGQGTYNEQFF.

The V gene is TRBV12-3 or TRBV12-4, the J gene TRBJ2-3. The CDR3 is 15 amino acids. The CDR3 sequence: CASSLGFVGTDTQYF.

V is TRBV5-1 and J is TRBJ2-1. Germline CDR1 and CDR2: SGHRS and YFSETQ. CDR3 size: 13 residues. CDR3 sequence: CASSLVGFNEQFF.

The V call is TRBV2, the J call TRBJ1-2; TCRdb indicates TRBD1, and absent DNA this call remains unverified. The CDR3 is 15 residues long. Germline lookup yields CDR1 SNHLY and CDR2 FYNNEI. CDR3 region: CASSDPGQKLHGYTF. The full variable domain, with the rest looked up from reference TRBV2 and TRBJ1-2, is EPEVTQTPSHQVTQMGQEVILRCVPISNHLYFYWYRQILGQKVEFLVSFYNNEISEKSEIFDDQFSVERPDGSNFTLKIRSTKLEDSAMYFCASSDPGQKLHGYTFGSGTRLTVV.

The chain uses TRBV3-1 and TRBJ2-1. Germline values: CDR1 LGHDT, CDR2 YNNKEL (reference sequence). The CDR3 consists of 12 residues. The CDR3 sequence is CASSRASNEQFF.

This chain connects TRBV6-1 to TRBJ2-3. CDR1 is MNHNS, CDR2 SASEGT, per germline. CDR3 size: 15 residues. CDR3 region: CASLGRGIGTDTQYF.

The gene calls are TRBV12-3 or TRBV12-4 and TRBJ1-1. This CDR3 spans 15 amino acids. CDR3 sequence reads: CASSPVRVKSTEAFF.

The rearrangement uses TRBV15 and TRBJ2-3; the TCRdb call, TRBD1, lacks DNA for checking. CDR1 LNHNV and CDR2 YYDKDF come from the germline V gene (reference sequence). The CDR3 loop spans 14 amino acids. CDR3 sequence reads: CATSRAPSTDTQYF.

This sequence joins TRBV5-1 and TRBJ1-4; no DNA is available, so the TRBD1 call from TCRdb remains unchecked. This CDR3 region has 13 residues. Germline V gene sequence: CDR1 SGHRS, CDR2 YFSETQ. The CDR3 reads CASSLWGDEKLFF.

The chain is built from TRBV2 and TRBJ1-1. Germline lookup yields CDR1 SNHLY and CDR2 FYNNEI. The CDR3 sequence is 13 residues long. CDR3 in amino acids: CASSEVGHTEAFF.

The chain is built from TRBV20-1 and TRBJ2-1; TCRdb calls TRBD1, which cannot be checked without DNA. The CDR3 has 15 residues. CDR1 DFQATT and CDR2 SNEGSKA come from the germline V gene (reference sequence). This CDR3 is CSARDPRSPYNEQFF.

The chain uses TRBV20-1 and TRBJ2-6; the TCRdb D gene call, TRBD1, has no DNA to confirm it. The CDR3 length is 18 residues. Germline loops: CDR1 DFQATT, CDR2 SNEGSKA (reference sequence). CDR3 residues: CSASYVDRNYSGANVLTF.

The chain employs TRBV9 and TRBJ1-2. The length of the CDR3 is 11 residues. Germline CDR1 and CDR2: SGDLS and YYNGEE. The CDR3 region is CASSSLFGYTF.

This chain links TRBV20-1 with TRBJ2-1; TCRdb's D call of TRBD1 is untestable without DNA. Germline V gene lookup returns CDR1 DFQATT and CDR2 SNEGSKA (reference sequence). The CDR3 length is 13 residues. CDR3: CSARELVGDEQFF.

The CDR3 sequence is CSARVLGLGETQYF. The chain is built from TRBV20-1 and TRBJ2-5. Germline V gene lookup returns CDR1 DFQATT and CDR2 SNEGSKA (reference sequence). This CDR3 has 14 residues.

V is TRBV7-9 and J is TRBJ2-1; TCRdb's D call of TRBD1 is untestable without DNA. The CDR3 consists of 13 residues. Germline V gene sequence: CDR1 SEHNR, CDR2 FQNEAQ (reference sequence). CDR3 amino acids: CASTKAGGNEQFF.

The chain is built from TRBV15 and TRBJ2-5. Germline-derived CDR1 and CDR2 are LNHNV and YYDKDF (reference sequence). The length of the CDR3 is 13 residues. The CDR3 sequence is CATSWGGQETQYF.

The chain recombines TRBV24-1 with TRBJ2-2; TCRdb proposes TRBD1, but this gene call is untestable without DNA. The germline V gene has CDR1 KGHDR and CDR2 SFDVKD. The CDR3 runs to 14 residues. The CDR3 sequence: CATSDPTPPGELFF.

The V gene is TRBV3-1, the J gene TRBJ1-2; TCRdb proposes TRBD1, but this gene call is untestable without DNA. CDR1 is LGHDT, CDR2 YNNKEL, per germline (reference sequence). The CDR3 spans 15 residues. This CDR3 is CASSQDGRRNYGYTF.

This sequence joins TRBV27 and TRBJ2-1; TCRdb's assignment of TRBD2 cannot be checked, as there is no DNA. This CDR3 is built from 18 residues. In germline, CDR1 is MNHEY, CDR2 SMNVEV (reference sequence). CDR3 amino acids: CASSLGLIRANSYNEQFF.

The chain uses TRBV29-1 and TRBJ2-4; absent DNA, TCRdb's TRBD2 call cannot be checked. In germline, CDR1 is SQVTM, CDR2 ANQGSEA. This CDR3 is built from 17 residues. CDR3: CSALLAGVGVAKNIQYF.

The chain uses TRBV7-9 and TRBJ2-1; the TRBD2 assignment by TCRdb is unverifiable without DNA. This CDR3 is 14 amino acids long. Per the germline V gene, CDR1 is SEHNR and CDR2 is FQNEAQ (reference sequence). CDR3 in amino acids: CASSRLAGDNEQFF.

The rearrangement uses TRBV6-5 and TRBJ2-1; TCRdb's D call of TRBD1 is untestable without DNA. This CDR3 region has 13 residues. Germline lookup yields CDR1 MNHEY and CDR2 SVGAGI. The CDR3 here is CASSETGFDEQFF.

This rearrangement joins TRBV14 to TRBJ2-2; TCRdb's assignment of TRBD1 cannot be checked, as there is no DNA. The length of the CDR3 is 15 residues. Germline-derived CDR1 and CDR2 are SGHDN and FVKESK. The CDR3 is CASSRGTGPTGELFF.

This chain connects TRBV29-1 to TRBJ2-3; the D call from TCRdb, TRBD1, cannot be confirmed without DNA. Germline lookup yields CDR1 SQVTM and CDR2 ANQGSEA. CDR3 length equals 13 residues. The chain's CDR3 is CSVGDSQMDTQYF.